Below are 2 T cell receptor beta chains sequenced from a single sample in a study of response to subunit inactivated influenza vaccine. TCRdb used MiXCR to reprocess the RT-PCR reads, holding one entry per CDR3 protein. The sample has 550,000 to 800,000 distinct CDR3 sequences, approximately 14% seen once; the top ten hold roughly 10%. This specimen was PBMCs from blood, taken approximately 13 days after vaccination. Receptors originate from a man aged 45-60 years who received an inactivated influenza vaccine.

The CDR3 spells CASSQGQGLTSPLHF. The CDR3 coding sequence is TGTGCCAGCAGCCAGGGACAGGGGTTAACCTCACCCCTCCACTTT. The rearrangement joins TRBV5-5 to TRBJ1-6; TRBD1 agrees at 10 bases. CDR3 length equals 15 residues. The J segment lost 10 bases and the V segment lost 4 bases, leaving 8 bases of the junction unmatched. CDR1 is SGHKS and CDR2 is YYEKEE in the germline V gene (reference sequence).

CDR3 sequence reads: CASSLAAGSQETQYF. The CDR3 DNA sequence: TGTGCCAGCAGTTTAGCAGCGGGGAGTCAAGAGACCCAGTACTTC. The V gene is TRBV12-3 or TRBV12-4, the J gene TRBJ2-5; 7 bases align to TRBD2. The CDR3 is made up of 15 amino acids. Trimming at V came to 0 bases and at J to 2 bases, leaving 3 bases not matched to a gene.